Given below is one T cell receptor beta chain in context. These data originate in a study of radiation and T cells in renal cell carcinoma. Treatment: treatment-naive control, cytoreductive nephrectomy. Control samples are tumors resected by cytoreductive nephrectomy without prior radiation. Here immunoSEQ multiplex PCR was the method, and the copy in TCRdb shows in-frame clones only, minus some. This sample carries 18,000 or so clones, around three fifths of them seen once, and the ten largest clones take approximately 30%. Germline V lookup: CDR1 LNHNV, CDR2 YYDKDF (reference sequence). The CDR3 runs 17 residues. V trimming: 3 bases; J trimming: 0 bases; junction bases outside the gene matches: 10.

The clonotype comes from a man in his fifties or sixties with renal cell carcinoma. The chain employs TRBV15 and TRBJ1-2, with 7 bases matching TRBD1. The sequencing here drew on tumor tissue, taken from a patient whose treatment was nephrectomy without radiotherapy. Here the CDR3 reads CATSSRDSFTPNYGYTF. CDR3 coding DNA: TGTGCCACCAGCAGTCGGGACAGCTTCACCCCTAACTATGGCTACACCTTC.